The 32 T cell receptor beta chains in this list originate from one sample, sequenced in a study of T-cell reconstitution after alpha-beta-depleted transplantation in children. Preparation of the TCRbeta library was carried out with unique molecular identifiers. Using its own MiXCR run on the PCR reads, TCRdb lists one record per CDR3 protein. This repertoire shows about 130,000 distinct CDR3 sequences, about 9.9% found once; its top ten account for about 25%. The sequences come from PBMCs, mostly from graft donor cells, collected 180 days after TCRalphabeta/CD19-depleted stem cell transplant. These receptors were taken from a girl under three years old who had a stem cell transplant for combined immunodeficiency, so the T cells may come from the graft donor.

CDR3 amino acids: CASSPPRDSTF. The CDR3 DNA reads TGTGCCAGCAGTCCCCCCAGGGACTCTACCTTC. The rearrangement uses TRBV27 and TRBJ1-2; tentatively, D is TRBD1 (5 bases). Germline-derived CDR1 and CDR2 are MNHEY and SMNVEV (reference sequence). CDR3 length equals 11 residues. V dropped 5 bases and J dropped 14 bases, with 15 bases sitting between them.

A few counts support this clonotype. CDR3 residues: CASSPRTGATNEKLFF. The CDR3 nucleotides are TGTGCCAGCAGCCCCCGGACGGGTGCAACTAATGAAAAACTGTTTTTT. The chain uses TRBV7-6 and TRBJ1-4; D is uncertain. This CDR3 has 16 amino acids. The ends were cut back, 5 bases at V and 0 bases at J, with 13 bases in the middle. CDR1 SGHVS and CDR2 FNYEAQ come from the germline V gene.

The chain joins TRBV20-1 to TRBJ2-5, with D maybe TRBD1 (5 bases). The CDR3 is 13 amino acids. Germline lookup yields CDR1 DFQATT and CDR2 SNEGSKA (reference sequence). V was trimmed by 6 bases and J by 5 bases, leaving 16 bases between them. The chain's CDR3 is CSARAQKRETQYF. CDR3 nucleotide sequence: TGCAGTGCCAGGGCCCAGAAAAGGGAGACCCAGTACTTC.

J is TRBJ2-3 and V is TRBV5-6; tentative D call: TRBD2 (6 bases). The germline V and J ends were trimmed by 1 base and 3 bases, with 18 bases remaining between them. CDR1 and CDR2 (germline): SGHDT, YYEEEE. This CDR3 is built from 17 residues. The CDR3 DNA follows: TGTGCCAGCAGCTTGTGGGGGAAGGCGGGACTTACAGATACGCAGTATTTT. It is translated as CASSLWGKAGLTDTQYF.

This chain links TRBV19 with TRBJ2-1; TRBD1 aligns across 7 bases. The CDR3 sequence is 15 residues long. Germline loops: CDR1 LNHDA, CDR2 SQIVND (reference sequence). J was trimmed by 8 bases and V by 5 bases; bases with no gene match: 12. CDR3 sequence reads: CASSLRAGGVDEQFF. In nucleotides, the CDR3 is TGTGCCAGTAGTCTACGGGCAGGGGGTGTGGATGAGCAGTTCTTC.

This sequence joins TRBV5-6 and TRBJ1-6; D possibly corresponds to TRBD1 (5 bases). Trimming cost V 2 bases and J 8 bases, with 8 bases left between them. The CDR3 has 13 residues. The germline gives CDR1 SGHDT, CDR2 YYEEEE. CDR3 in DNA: TGTGCCAGCAGCTTCCAGGGTGATTCACCCCTCCACTTT. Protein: CASSFQGDSPLHF. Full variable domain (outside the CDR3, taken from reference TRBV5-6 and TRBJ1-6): DAGVTQSPTHLIKTRGQQVTLRCSPKSGHDTVSWYQQALGQGPQFIFQYYEEEERQRGNFPDRFSGHQFPNYSSELNVNALLLGDSALYLCASSFQGDSPLHFGNGTRLTVT.

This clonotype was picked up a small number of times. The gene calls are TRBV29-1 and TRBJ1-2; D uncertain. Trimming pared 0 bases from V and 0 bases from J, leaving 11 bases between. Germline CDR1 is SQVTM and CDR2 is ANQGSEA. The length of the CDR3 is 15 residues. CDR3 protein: CSVEDHDGPNYGYTF. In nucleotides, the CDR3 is TGCAGCGTTGAAGATCATGACGGACCTAACTATGGCTACACCTTC. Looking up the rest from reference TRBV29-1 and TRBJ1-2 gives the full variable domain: SAVISQKPSRDICQRGTSLTIQCQVDSQVTMMFWYRQQPGQSLTLIATANQGSEATYESGFVIDKFPISRPNLTFSTLTVSNMSPEDSSIYLCSVEDHDGPNYGYTFGSGTRLTVV.

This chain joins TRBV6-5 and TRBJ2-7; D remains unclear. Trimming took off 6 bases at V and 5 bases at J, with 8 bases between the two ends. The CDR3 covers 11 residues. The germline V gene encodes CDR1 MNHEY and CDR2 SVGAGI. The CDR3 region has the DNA TGTGCCAGCAGACGACGGGACGAGCAGTACTTC. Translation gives CASRRRDEQYF.

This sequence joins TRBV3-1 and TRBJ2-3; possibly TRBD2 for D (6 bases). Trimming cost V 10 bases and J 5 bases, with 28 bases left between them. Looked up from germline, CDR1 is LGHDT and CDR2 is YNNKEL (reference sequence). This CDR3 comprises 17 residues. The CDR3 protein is CATTPSGGGFLRDTQYF. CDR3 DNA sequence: TGTGCCACCACCCCCTCTGGCGGAGGGTTCCTTCGAGATACGCAGTATTTT.

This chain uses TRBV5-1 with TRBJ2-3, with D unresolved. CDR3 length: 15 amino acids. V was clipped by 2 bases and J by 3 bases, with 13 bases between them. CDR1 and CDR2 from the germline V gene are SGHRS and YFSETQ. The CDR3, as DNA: TGCGCCAGCAGCTTAAATAACGGGTGGACAGATACGCAGTATTTT. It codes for CASSLNNGWTDTQYF. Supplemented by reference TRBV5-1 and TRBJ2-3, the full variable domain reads KAGVTQTPRYLIKTRGQQVTLSCSPISGHRSVSWYQQTPGQGLQFLFEYFSETQRNKGNFPGRFSGRQFSNSRSEMNVSTLELGDSALYLCASSLNNGWTDTQYFGPGTRLTVL.

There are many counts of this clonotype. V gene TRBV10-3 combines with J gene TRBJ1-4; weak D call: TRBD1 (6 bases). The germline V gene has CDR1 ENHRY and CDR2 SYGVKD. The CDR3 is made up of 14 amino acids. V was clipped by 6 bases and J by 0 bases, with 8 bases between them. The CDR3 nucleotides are TGTGCCATCAGACAGGGTTCAACTAATGAAAAACTGTTTTTT. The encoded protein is CAIRQGSTNEKLFF.

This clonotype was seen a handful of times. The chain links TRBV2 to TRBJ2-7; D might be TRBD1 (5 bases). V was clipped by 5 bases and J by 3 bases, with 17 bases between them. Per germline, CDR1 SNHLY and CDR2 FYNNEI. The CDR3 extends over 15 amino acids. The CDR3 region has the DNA TGTGCCAGCAGTCCCTTTCTCTGGGGCATCTACGAGCAGTACTTC. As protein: CASSPFLWGIYEQYF.

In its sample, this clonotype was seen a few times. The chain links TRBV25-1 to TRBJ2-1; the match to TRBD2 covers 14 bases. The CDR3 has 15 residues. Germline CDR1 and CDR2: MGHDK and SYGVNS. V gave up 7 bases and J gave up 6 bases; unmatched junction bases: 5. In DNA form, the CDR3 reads TGTGCCAGCATGACTAGCGGGAGGGCACGCAATGAGCAGTTCTTC. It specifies CASMTSGRARNEQFF.

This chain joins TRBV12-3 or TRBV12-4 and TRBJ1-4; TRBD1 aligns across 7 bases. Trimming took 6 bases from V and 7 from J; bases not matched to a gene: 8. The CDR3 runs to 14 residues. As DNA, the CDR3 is TGTGCCAGCAGCCTCTCAGGGGGGTTTGAAAAACTGTTTTTT. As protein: CASSLSGGFEKLFF.

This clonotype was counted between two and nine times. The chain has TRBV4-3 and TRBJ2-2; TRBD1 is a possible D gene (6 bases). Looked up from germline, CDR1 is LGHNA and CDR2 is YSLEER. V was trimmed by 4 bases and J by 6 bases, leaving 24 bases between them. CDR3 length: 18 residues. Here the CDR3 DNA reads TGCGCCAGCAGCCCGTTCCGGAACCGGAGGACAGAGCCCGGGGAGCTGTTTTTT. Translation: CASSPFRNRRTEPGELFF.

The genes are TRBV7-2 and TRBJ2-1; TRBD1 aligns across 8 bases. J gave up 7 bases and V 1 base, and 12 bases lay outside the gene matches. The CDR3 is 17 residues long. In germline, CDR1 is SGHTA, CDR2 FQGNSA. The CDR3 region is CASSLGYQGAYRNEQFF. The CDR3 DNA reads TGTGCCAGCAGCTTAGGTTACCAGGGGGCGTATCGGAATGAGCAGTTCTTC.

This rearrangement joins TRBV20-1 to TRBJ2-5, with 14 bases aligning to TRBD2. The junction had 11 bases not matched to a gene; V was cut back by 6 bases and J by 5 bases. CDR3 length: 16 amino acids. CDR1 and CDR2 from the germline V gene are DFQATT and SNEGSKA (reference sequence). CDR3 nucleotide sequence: TGCAGTGCCCACCGAAGACTAGCGGGAGGGCGTGAGACCCAGTACTTC. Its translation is CSAHRRLAGGRETQYF.

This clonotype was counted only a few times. The CDR3 protein is CATSGAPSPGVNEQFF. CDR3 nucleotide sequence: TGTGCCACCAGTGGGGCTCCTAGCCCCGGGGTTAATGAGCAGTTCTTC. The gene calls are TRBV24-1 and TRBJ2-1; D may be TRBD2 (5 bases). The CDR3 is made up of 16 amino acids. Looked up from germline, CDR1 is KGHDR and CDR2 is SFDVKD. V was clipped by 5 bases and J by 7 bases, with 20 bases between them.

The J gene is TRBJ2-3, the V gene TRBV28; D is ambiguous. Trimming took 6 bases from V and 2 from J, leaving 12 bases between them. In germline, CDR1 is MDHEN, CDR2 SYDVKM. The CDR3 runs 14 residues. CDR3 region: CASSPRQFTDTQYF. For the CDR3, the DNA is TGTGCCAGCAGCCCGCGGCAGTTCACAGATACGCAGTATTTT.

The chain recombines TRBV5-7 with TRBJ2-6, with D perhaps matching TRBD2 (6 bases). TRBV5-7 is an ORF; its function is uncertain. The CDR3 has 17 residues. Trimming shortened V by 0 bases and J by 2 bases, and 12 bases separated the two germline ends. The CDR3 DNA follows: TGTGCCAGCAGCTTGGAGGGGTGGGAGGCTGGGGCCAACGTCCTGACTTTC. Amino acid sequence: CASSLEGWEAGANVLTF.

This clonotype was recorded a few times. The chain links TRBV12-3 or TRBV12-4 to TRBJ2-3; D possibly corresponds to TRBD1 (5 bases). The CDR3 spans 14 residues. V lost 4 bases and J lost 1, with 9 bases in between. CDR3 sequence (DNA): TGTGCCAGCAGTTCCCAACAGGGCACAGATACGCAGTATTTT. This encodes CASSSQQGTDTQYF.

The CDR3 nucleotides read TGCAGTGCAATGACTAGCGGGGGGGCCAATGAGCAGTTCTTC. As protein: CSAMTSGGANEQFF. The rearrangement uses TRBV20-1 and TRBJ2-1; TRBD2 matches at 14 bases. CDR3 length: 14 amino acids. Germline-derived CDR1 and CDR2 are DFQATT and SNEGSKA (reference sequence). The ends lost 6 bases at V and 6 bases at J; junction bases unmatched: 4.

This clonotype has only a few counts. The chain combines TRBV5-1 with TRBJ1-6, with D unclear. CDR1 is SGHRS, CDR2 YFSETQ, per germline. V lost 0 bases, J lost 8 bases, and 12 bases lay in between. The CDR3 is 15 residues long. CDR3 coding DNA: TGCGCCAGCAGCTTGGGAGGGAGGCCCTATTCACCCCTCCACTTT. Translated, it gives CASSLGGRPYSPLHF. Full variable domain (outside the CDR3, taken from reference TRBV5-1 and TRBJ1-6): KAGVTQTPRYLIKTRGQQVTLSCSPISGHRSVSWYQQTPGQGLQFLFEYFSETQRNKGNFPGRFSGRQFSNSRSEMNVSTLELGDSALYLCASSLGGRPYSPLHFGNGTRLTVT.

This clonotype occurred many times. The CDR3 sequence is CASSPLGLAEGGTGELFF. The CDR3 nucleotides are TGTGCCAGCAGTCCCCTGGGACTAGCGGAGGGGGGCACCGGGGAGCTGTTTTTT. V and J are TRBV6-5 and TRBJ2-2; 11 nucleotides match TRBD2. The CDR3 sequence is 18 residues long. Germline-derived CDR1 and CDR2 are MNHEY and SVGAGI. J lost 4 bases, V lost 5 bases, and 12 bases had no gene match.

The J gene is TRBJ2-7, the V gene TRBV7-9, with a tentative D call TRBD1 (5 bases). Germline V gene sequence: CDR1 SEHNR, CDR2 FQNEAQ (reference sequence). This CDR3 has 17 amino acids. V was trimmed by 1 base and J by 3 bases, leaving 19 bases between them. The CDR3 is CASSLDPQGQERYEQYF. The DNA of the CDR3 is TGTGCCAGCAGCTTAGATCCCCAGGGTCAGGAGCGCTACGAGCAGTACTTC. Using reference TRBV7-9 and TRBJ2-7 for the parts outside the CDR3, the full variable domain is DTGVSQNPRHKITKRGQNVTFRCDPISEHNRLYWYRQTLGQGPEFLTYFQNEAQLEKSRLLSDRFSAERPKGSFSTLEIQRTEQGDSAMYLCASSLDPQGQERYEQYFGPGTRLTVT.

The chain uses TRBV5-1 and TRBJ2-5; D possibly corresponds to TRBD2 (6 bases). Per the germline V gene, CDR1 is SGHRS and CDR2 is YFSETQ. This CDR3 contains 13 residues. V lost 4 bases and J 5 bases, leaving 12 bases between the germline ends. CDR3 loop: CASSKDYIETQYF. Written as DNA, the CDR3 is TGCGCCAGCAGCAAGGACTACATCGAGACCCAGTACTTC. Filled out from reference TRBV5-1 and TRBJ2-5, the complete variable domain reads KAGVTQTPRYLIKTRGQQVTLSCSPISGHRSVSWYQQTPGQGLQFLFEYFSETQRNKGNFPGRFSGRQFSNSRSEMNVSTLELGDSALYLCASSKDYIETQYFGPGTRLLVL.

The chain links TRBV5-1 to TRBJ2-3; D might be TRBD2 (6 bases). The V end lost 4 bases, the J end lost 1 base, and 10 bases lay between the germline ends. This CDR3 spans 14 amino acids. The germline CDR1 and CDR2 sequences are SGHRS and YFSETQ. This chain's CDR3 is CASSVGGRTDTQYF. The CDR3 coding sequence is TGCGCCAGCAGCGTGGGAGGACGCACAGATACGCAGTATTTT.

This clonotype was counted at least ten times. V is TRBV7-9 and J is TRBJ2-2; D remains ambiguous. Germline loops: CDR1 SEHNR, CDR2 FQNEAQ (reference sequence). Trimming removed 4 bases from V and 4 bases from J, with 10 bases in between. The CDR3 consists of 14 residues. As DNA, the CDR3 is TGTGCCAGCAGCTCGAGACTGGGCACCGGGGAGCTGTTTTTT. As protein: CASSSRLGTGELFF.

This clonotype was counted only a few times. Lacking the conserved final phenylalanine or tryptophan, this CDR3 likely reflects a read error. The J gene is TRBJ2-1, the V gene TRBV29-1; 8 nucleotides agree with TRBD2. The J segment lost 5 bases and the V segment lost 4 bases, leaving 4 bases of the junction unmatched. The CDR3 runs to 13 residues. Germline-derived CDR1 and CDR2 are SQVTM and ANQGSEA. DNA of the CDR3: TGCAGCGTTGTAGTAGCGGGGAACAATGAGCAGTTCTTG. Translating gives CSVVVAGNNEQFL.

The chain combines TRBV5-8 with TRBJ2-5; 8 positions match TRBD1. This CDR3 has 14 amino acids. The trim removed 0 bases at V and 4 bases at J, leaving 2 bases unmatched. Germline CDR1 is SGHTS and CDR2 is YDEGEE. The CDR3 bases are TGTGCCAGCAGCTTGGGACAGGGGCCAGAGACCCAGTACTTC. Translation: CASSLGQGPETQYF.

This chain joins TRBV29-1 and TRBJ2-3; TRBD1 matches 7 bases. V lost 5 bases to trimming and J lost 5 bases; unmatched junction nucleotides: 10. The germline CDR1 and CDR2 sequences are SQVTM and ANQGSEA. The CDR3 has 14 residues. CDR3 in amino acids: CSVHGTDKGDTQYF. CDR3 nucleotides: TGCAGCGTTCACGGGACAGATAAAGGAGATACGCAGTATTTT.

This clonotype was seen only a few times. The CDR3 is CSARRGAAYNSPLHF. The CDR3 DNA follows: TGCAGTGCCCGGCGGGGGGCTGCATATAATTCACCCCTCCACTTT. The chain links TRBV20-1 to TRBJ1-6; possible D gene TRBD1, 6 bases. The CDR3 consists of 15 residues. Trimming stripped 6 bases from V and 4 bases from J, with 16 bases between. CDR1 is DFQATT and CDR2 is SNEGSKA in the germline V gene (reference sequence).